A selection of T cell receptor beta chains follows, all from one sample in a study of OX40 agonist ivuxolimab in advanced cancers. Only in-frame clones appear in the TCRdb table, and some are missing; sequencing was by immunoSEQ multiplex PCR. The data show 95,000 to 100,000 clones, 90% seen once. This material consisted of CD4+ or CD8+ T cells sorted from blood, taken in a trial of the OX40 agonist ivuxolimab. The receptors originated from an adult with an advanced solid tumor such as melanoma, head and neck, liver or kidney cancer. Each CDR3 is given with its conserved first and last residue. A D gene is named only where the DNA matches it firmly. Clone sizes are given selectively: once, few, many, or a class where the clone is expanded.

j_call: TRBJ2-2
d_call: -
clone_size: few
v_call: TRBV7-3
cdr3_nt: TGTGCCAGCAGCAACGCGAACACCGGGGAGCTGTTTTTT
cdr3_aa: CASSNANTGELFF

j_call: TRBJ2-1
d_call: TRBD2
clone_size: -
v_call: TRBV5-1
cdr3_nt: TGCGCCAGCAGCTTGACTAGCGATCCGATCAATGAGCAGTTCTTC
cdr3_aa: CASSLTSDPINEQFF

j_call: TRBJ1-1
d_call: -
clone_size: -
v_call: TRBV6-5
cdr3_nt: TGTGCCAGCAGTTACGGACAGAACACTGAAGCTTTCTTT
cdr3_aa: CASSYGQNTEAFF

j_call: TRBJ1-2
d_call: -
clone_size: -
v_call: TRBV6-5
cdr3_nt: TGTGCCAGCAGTTACTCGAGGATCAGTCACACCTTC
cdr3_aa: CASSYSRISHTF

j_call: TRBJ1-5
d_call: -
clone_size: -
v_call: TRBV2
cdr3_nt: TGTGCCAGCAGTGAGTTATTTAACAGGGTTAGCAATCAGCCCCAGCATTTT
cdr3_aa: CASSELFNRVSNQPQHF

j_call: TRBJ2-1
d_call: -
clone_size: once
v_call: TRBV19
cdr3_nt: TGTGCCAGTAGTATGCGGTGGGGCGGAAGCTCCTACAATGAGCAGTTCTTC
cdr3_aa: CASSMRWGGSSYNEQFF

j_call: TRBJ2-3
d_call: -
clone_size: once
v_call: TRBV11-3
cdr3_nt: TGTGCCAGCAGCTTAGGGGCCCGATCTAGCACAGATACGCAGTATTTT
cdr3_aa: CASSLGARSSTDTQYF

j_call: TRBJ2-2
d_call: -
clone_size: -
v_call: TRBV10-3
cdr3_nt: TGTGCCACAAATACGAACCCGGGCAGGAGTAGCACCGGGGAGCTGTTTTTT
cdr3_aa: CATNTNPGRSSTGELFF

j_call: TRBJ1-3
d_call: -
clone_size: -
v_call: TRBV7-2
cdr3_nt: TGTGCCAGCAGCTTAGTAGGGGATCCAGGAAACACCATATATTTT
cdr3_aa: CASSLVGDPGNTIYF

j_call: TRBJ2-3
d_call: TRBD1
clone_size: -
v_call: TRBV5-4
cdr3_nt: TGTGCCAGCAGCAGGACAGGGGGGGCAGATACGCAGTATTTT
cdr3_aa: CASSRTGGADTQYF

j_call: TRBJ2-7
d_call: -
clone_size: -
v_call: TRBV6-5
cdr3_nt: TGTGCCAGCAGGCCCCCAGGGAGGTACGAGCAGTACTTC
cdr3_aa: CASRPPGRYEQYF

j_call: TRBJ1-2
d_call: -
clone_size: once
v_call: TRBV9
cdr3_nt: TGTGCCAGCAGCCCGAAACAGGTCTTTAACTATGGCTACACCTTC
cdr3_aa: CASSPKQVFNYGYTF

j_call: TRBJ2-3
d_call: -
clone_size: once
v_call: TRBV11-3
cdr3_nt: TGTGCCAGCAGCTTAGGACCAGTAAGCACAGATACGCAGTATTTT
cdr3_aa: CASSLGPVSTDTQYF

j_call: TRBJ2-1
d_call: TRBD2
clone_size: -
v_call: TRBV5-6
cdr3_nt: TGTGCCAGCAGCTTGGCACTAGCGGGAGGGCCGCGGAATGAGCAGTTCTTC
cdr3_aa: CASSLALAGGPRNEQFF

j_call: TRBJ2-3
d_call: -
clone_size: -
v_call: TRBV11-3
cdr3_nt: TGTGCCAGCAGCTTAGGTTCCAGGGTCGGAGATACGCAGTATTTT
cdr3_aa: CASSLGSRVGDTQYF

j_call: TRBJ2-7
d_call: TRBD1
clone_size: -
v_call: TRBV5-1
cdr3_nt: TGCGCCAGCAGCCCCGACAGGGGGCATACCTACGAGCAGTACTTC
cdr3_aa: CASSPDRGHTYEQYF

j_call: TRBJ2-5
d_call: -
clone_size: -
v_call: TRBV5-1
cdr3_nt: TGCGCCAGCAGCTTCGGCAGACGGCCGTACCAAGAGACCCAGTACTTC
cdr3_aa: CASSFGRRPYQETQYF

j_call: TRBJ2-3
d_call: -
clone_size: -
v_call: TRBV7-6
cdr3_nt: TGTGCCAGCAGCTTAGATGGCGATACGCAGTATTTT
cdr3_aa: CASSLDGDTQYF

j_call: TRBJ2-3
d_call: TRBD1
clone_size: -
v_call: TRBV7-6
cdr3_nt: TGTGCCAGCAGCTTAGGGGGGGACAGGGGGCAAGATACGCAGTATTTT
cdr3_aa: CASSLGGDRGQDTQYF

j_call: TRBJ2-5
d_call: TRBD2
clone_size: -
v_call: TRBV9
cdr3_nt: TGTGCCAGCAGCCTAGCGGGAGTAGGAGAGCAGTACTTC
cdr3_aa: CASSLAGVGEQYF